This is a list of T cell receptor beta chains from one sample in a study of cytomegalovirus exposure and HLA in healthy donors. TCRdb's table, derived via immunoSEQ multiplex PCR, lists solely in-frame clones and lacks some. Of 150,000 to 250,000 clones in the sample, more than 65% were seen once. What was sequenced was PBMCs. These receptors were taken from a girl aged 5 to 17 in good health and CMV-seropositive. CDR3s include the opening cysteine and the closing phenylalanine or tryptophan. Each record gives: clone size, J gene, D gene, V gene, CDR3 protein, CDR3 DNA. D genes are given only for firm matches. Clone sizes are given selectively: once, few, many, or a class where the clone is expanded.

- TRBJ2-2 - TRBV29-1 CSVEVAVTNTGELFF TGCAGCGTTGAAGTGGCAGTTACGAACACCGGGGAGCTGTTTTTT
- TRBJ1-2 TRBD1 TRBV10-3 CAISRDRDHYGYTF TGTGCCATCAGTCGGGACAGGGACCACTATGGCTACACCTTC
few TRBJ1-6 TRBD1 TRBV30 CAWSTGQDSPLHF TGTGCCTGGAGCACGGGACAGGATTCACCCCTCCACTTT
- TRBJ2-1 TRBD1 TRBV29-1 CSVGTGGYNEQFF TGCAGCGTTGGGACAGGGGGCTACAATGAGCAGTTCTTC
few TRBJ2-7 - TRBV7-9 CASSVTSYEQYF TGTGCCAGCAGCGTGACTAGCTACGAGCAGTACTTC
- TRBJ1-6 TRBD1 TRBV14 CASSQGTGASPLHF TGTGCCAGCAGCCAAGGGACAGGGGCTTCACCCCTCCACTTT
- TRBJ1-2 TRBD1 TRBV30 CAWRPTTGGHGYTF TGTGCCTGGAGGCCTACAACAGGGGGTCATGGCTACACCTTC
once TRBJ2-3 - TRBV4-1 CASRPYRESAYGTQYF TGCGCCAGCAGACCCTACAGGGAGTCCGCCTATGGGACGCAGTATTTT
- TRBJ1-1 TRBD1 TRBV7-9 CASGTGGLTEAFF TGTGCCAGCGGGACAGGGGGCCTCACTGAAGCTTTCTTT
- TRBJ2-1 - TRBV13 CASSSDTHNEQFF TGTGCCAGCAGCTCGGACACACACAATGAGCAGTTCTTC
- TRBJ2-3 TRBD2 TRBV7-2 CASSRRGSGGRTDTQYF TGTGCCAGCAGCAGGAGGGGGAGCGGGGGTAGGACAGATACGCAGTATTTT
- TRBJ2-7 TRBD2 TRBV25-1 CASSDSGGGTYEQYF TGTGCTAGCAGTGATAGTGGCGGGGGGACCTACGAGCAGTACTTC
- TRBJ2-1 - TRBV5-5 CASSSGGEQFF TGTGCCAGCAGCTCCGGCGGTGAGCAGTTCTTC
- TRBJ2-7 - TRBV7-2 CASSLDSGAYEQYF TGTGCCAGCAGCTTAGATTCGGGTGCCTACGAGCAGTACTTC
- TRBJ2-3 TRBD2 TRBV7-8 CASSLVRGLAGGGAQYF TGTGCCAGCAGCTTAGTGAGGGGGCTAGCGGGGGGCGGTGCGCAGTATTTT
once TRBJ1-6 TRBD1 TRBV7-9 CASVRGDYNSPLHF TGTGCCAGCGTCAGGGGGGACTATAATTCACCCCTCCACTTT
- TRBJ2-1 - TRBV11-3 CASRSGLNYNEQFF TGTGCCAGCAGGTCAGGACTAAACTACAATGAGCAGTTCTTC
- TRBJ1-5 - TRBV19 CASSSQGGYVGQPQHF TGTGCCAGTAGTAGTCAAGGCGGTTACGTCGGTCAGCCCCAGCATTTT
- TRBJ2-3 TRBD2 TRBV5-4 CASSLGRGAGTDTQYF TGTGCCAGCAGCTTGGGGCGGGGGGCGGGCACAGATACGCAGTATTTT
- TRBJ1-3 TRBD1 TRBV6-5 CASSYSDRAGNTIYF TGTGCCAGCAGTTACTCGGACAGGGCTGGAAACACCATATATTTT
once TRBJ2-5 TRBD2 TRBV5-1 CASSLLAGEQETQYF TGCGCCAGCAGCTTGCTAGCGGGGGAACAAGAGACCCAGTACTTC
- TRBJ2-7 - TRBV11-2 CASSLDGAEQTYEQYF TGTGCCAGCAGCTTAGATGGGGCGGAACAGACCTACGAGCAGTACTTC
few TRBJ2-7 - TRBV5-1 CASSLEEGRLDYEQYF TGCGCCAGCAGCCTTGAGGAGGGCAGACTCGACTACGAGCAGTACTTC
- TRBJ2-7 TRBD1 TRBV9 CASSVGMGQSYEQYF TGTGCCAGCAGCGTAGGAATGGGACAGTCCTACGAGCAGTACTTC
- TRBJ2-2 - TRBV9 CATQDPNTGELFF TGTGCCACGCAGGATCCCAACACCGGGGAGCTGTTTTTT
few TRBJ1-4 TRBD1 TRBV6-5 CASSYRDRANEKLFF TGTGCCAGCAGTTACCGTGACAGGGCGAATGAAAAACTGTTTTTT